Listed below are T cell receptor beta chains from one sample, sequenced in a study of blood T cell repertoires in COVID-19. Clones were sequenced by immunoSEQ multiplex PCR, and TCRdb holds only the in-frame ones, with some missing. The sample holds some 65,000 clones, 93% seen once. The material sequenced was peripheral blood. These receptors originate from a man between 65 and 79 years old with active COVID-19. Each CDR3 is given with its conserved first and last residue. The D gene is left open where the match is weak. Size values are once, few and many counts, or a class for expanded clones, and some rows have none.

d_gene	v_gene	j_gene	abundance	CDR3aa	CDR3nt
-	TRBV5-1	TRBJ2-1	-	CASSLGQFSYNEQFF	TGCGCCAGCAGCTTGGGCCAGTTTTCTTACAATGAGCAGTTCTTC
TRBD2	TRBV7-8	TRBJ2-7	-	CASSQRDYSYEQYF	TGTGCCAGCAGCCAGCGGGACTACTCCTACGAGCAGTACTTC
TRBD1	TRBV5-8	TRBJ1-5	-	CASRPTAGGGNQPQHF	TGTGCCAGCCGACCCACGGCAGGGGGTGGTAATCAGCCCCAGCATTTT
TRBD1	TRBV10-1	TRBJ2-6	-	CASQLTGASGANVLTF	TGCGCCAGCCAACTCACAGGGGCATCTGGGGCCAACGTCCTGACTTTC
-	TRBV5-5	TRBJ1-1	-	CASSLAPGMNTEAFF	TGTGCCAGCAGCTTGGCACCGGGGATGAACACTGAAGCTTTCTTT
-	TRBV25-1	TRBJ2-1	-	CASSEYKERLNEQFF	TGTGCCAGCAGTGAATACAAGGAGCGCCTCAATGAGCAGTTCTTC
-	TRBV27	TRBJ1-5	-	CASSFPGSNQPQHF	TGTGCCAGCAGTTTTCCAGGGAGCAATCAGCCCCAGCATTTT
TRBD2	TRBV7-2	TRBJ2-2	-	CASSRGTSGGNTGELFF	TGTGCCAGCAGTCGAGGGACTAGCGGGGGTAACACCGGGGAGCTGTTTTTT
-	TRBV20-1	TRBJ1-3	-	CSAWQGNTIYF	TGCAGTGCTTGGCAGGGAAACACCATATATTTT
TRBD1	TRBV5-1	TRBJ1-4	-	CASSGTGQGNEKLFF	TGCGCCAGCAGCGGTACGGGACAGGGCAATGAAAAACTGTTTTTT
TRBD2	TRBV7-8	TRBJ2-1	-	CASTTVFSGGSASYNEQFF	TGTGCCAGCACCACGGTCTTTAGCGGGGGGTCCGCCTCCTACAATGAGCAGTTCTTC
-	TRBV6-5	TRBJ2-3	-	CVSMGTSTDTQYF	TGTGTTTCGATGGGGACTAGCACAGATACGCAGTATTTT
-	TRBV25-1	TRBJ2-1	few	CASGLGGEQFF	TGTGCCAGTGGCTTGGGAGGTGAGCAGTTCTTC
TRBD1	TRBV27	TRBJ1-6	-	CASSSRDRVSPLHF	TGTGCCAGCAGTTCCCGGGACAGGGTTTCACCCCTCCACTTT
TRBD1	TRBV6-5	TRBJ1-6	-	CASIRTGVVSPLHF	TGTGCCAGCATACGGACAGGGGTTGTTTCACCCCTCCACTTT
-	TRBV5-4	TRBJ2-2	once	CASSLEYKNTGELFF	TGTGCCAGCAGCTTGGAATATAAGAACACCGGGGAGCTGTTTTTT
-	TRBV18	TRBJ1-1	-	CASSPLRGNTEAFF	TGTGCCAGCTCACCACTTAGGGGGAACACTGAAGCTTTCTTT
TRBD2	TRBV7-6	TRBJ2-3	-	CASSSPRGGGTDTQYF	TGTGCCAGCAGCTCGCCACGGGGGGGCGGTACAGATACGCAGTATTTT
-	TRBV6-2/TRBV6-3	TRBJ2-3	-	CASSRDITDTQYF	TGTGCCAGCAGCCGGGACATCACAGATACGCAGTATTTT
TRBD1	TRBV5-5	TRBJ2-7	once	CASSLGQGIHEQYF	TGTGCCAGCAGCTTGGGACAGGGAATCCACGAGCAGTACTTC
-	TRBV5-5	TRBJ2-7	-	CASSLPGDYREQYF	TGTGCCAGCAGCTTGCCAGGGGATTATCGCGAGCAGTACTTC
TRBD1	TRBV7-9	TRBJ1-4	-	CASSSRQGGNEKLFF	TGTGCCAGCAGCTCAAGACAGGGGGGGAATGAAAAACTGTTTTTT
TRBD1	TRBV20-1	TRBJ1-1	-	CSASQGARVEAFF	TGCAGTGCTAGTCAGGGGGCTCGGGTTGAAGCTTTCTTT
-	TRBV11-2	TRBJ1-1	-	CASSLDLRWRAAFF	TGTGCCAGCAGCTTAGATCTGAGGTGGAGGGCGGCTTTCTTT
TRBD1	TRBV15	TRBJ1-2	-	CATSRQGTDYGYTF	TGTGCCACCAGCAGACAAGGGACAGACTATGGCTACACCTTC
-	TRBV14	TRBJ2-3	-	CASGLWGAGTDTQYF	TGTGCCAGCGGGTTATGGGGCGCGGGCACAGATACGCAGTATTTT